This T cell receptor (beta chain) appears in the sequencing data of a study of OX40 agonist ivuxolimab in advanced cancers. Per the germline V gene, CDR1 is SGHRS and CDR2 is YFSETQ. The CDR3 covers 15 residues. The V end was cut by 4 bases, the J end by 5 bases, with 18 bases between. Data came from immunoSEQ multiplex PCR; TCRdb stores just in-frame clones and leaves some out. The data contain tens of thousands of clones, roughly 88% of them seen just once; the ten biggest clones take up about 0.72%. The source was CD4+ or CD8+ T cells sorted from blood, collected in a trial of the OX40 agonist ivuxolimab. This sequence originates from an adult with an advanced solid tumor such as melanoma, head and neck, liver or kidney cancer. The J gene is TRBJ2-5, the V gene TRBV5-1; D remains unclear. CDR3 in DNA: TGCGCCAGCAGCCCTCGTAGTGGCCAGCCGGAGACCCAGTACTTC. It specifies CASSPRSGQPETQYF.